One sample yielded the 15 T cell receptor beta chains listed below, sequenced in a study of T cells in Graves' hyperthyroidism and ophthalmopathy. Amplification of TCR beta CDR3 regions was performed using RNA transcripts as template. HTBI primers were employed in a first-round RT-PCR of the TCR CDR3. Using its own MiXCR run on the multiplex PCR reads, TCRdb lists one record per CDR3 protein. The top ten hold around 62% of the sample, which has about 260,000 distinct CDR3 sequences, approximately 21% seen once. The sample consisted of blood. Receptor source: a man aged 25-45 years with Graves' ophthalmopathy.

The V call is TRBV5-1, the J call TRBJ2-3, with D unresolved. This CDR3 region has 12 residues. V was clipped by 4 bases and J by 3 bases, with 6 bases between them. Germline CDR1 is SGHRS and CDR2 is YFSETQ. CDR3 coding DNA: TGCGCCAGCAGCGGACCTACAGATACGCAGTATTTT. Translating gives CASSGPTDTQYF.

This chain joins TRBV13 and TRBJ2-1; D perhaps matches TRBD2 (5 bases). Trimming removed 2 bases at V and 0 bases at J, with 11 bases between. Germline V gene data show CDR1 as PRHDT and CDR2 as FYEKMQ (reference sequence). The CDR3 has 16 residues. CDR3 sequence reads: CASSLRGPSSYNEQFF. The CDR3 DNA is TGTGCCAGCAGCTTAAGAGGGCCGAGCTCCTACAATGAGCAGTTCTTC.

The rearrangement links TRBV9 to TRBJ2-5; 8 positions match TRBD1. CDR1 is SGDLS, CDR2 YYNGEE, per germline. V lost 4 bases, J lost 2 bases, and 7 bases stayed unmatched. This CDR3 spans 15 amino acids. The CDR3 DNA is TGTGCCAGCAGCCCCCGGACAGGGCAGCAAGAGACCCAGTACTTC. Translation gives CASSPRTGQQETQYF.

The chain carries TRBV6-5 and TRBJ2-7; D uncertain. The CDR3 runs to 11 residues. The V end was cut by 8 bases, the J end by 4 bases, with 9 bases between. Germline CDR1 reads MNHEY; CDR2 reads SVGAGI. The CDR3 bases are TGTGCCAGCCTTTACGGGTACGAGCAGTACTTC. Amino acid sequence: CASLYGYEQYF.

This clonotype has ten or more counts. V usage is TRBV11-2 and J usage is TRBJ1-2, with TRBD1 matching over 9 bases. Germline assignment: CDR1 SGHAT and CDR2 FQNNGV. The CDR3 has 16 residues. The V gene end was trimmed by 1 base and the J gene end by 4 bases; junction bases not matched to a gene: 7. The CDR3 reads CASSLVGTGSSYGYTF. The DNA of the CDR3 is TGTGCCAGCAGCTTAGTGGGGACAGGGAGTAGCTATGGCTACACCTTC.

The CDR3 DNA sequence: TGTGCCAGCAGTACCGGACGGGGGGGTGGCTCTGGGGCCAACGTCCTGACTTTC. It encodes CASSTGRGGGSGANVLTF. The genes are TRBV2 and TRBJ2-6, with 8 bases lining up with TRBD2. Germline values: CDR1 SNHLY, CDR2 FYNNEI. The CDR3 is made up of 18 amino acids. V lost 5 bases to trimming and J lost 0 bases; unmatched junction nucleotides: 9.

The table lists this clonotype with many counts. The chain recombines TRBV11-2 with TRBJ2-4; 12 nucleotides line up with TRBD2. The junction had 10 bases not matched to a gene; V was cut back by 4 bases and J by 6 bases. The germline CDR1 and CDR2 sequences are SGHAT and FQNNGV. The CDR3 runs to 17 residues. The CDR3 region has the DNA TGTGCCAGCAGCTCCCCAGGACTAGCGGGAACCCGAAACATTCAGTACTTC. Translation: CASSSPGLAGTRNIQYF.

The rearrangement joins TRBV7-6 to TRBJ1-4; 7 positions match TRBD1. V trimming: 5 bases; J trimming: 0 bases; junction bases outside the gene matches: 3. Germline V lookup: CDR1 SGHVS, CDR2 FNYEAQ. The CDR3 length is 15 residues. CDR3: CASSRGTATNEKLFF. CDR3 sequence (DNA): TGTGCCAGCAGCCGCGGGACAGCAACTAATGAAAAACTGTTTTTT.

The chain joins TRBV5-5 to TRBJ2-1; D remains unclear. Per germline, CDR1 SGHKS and CDR2 YYEKEE (reference sequence). This CDR3 comprises 12 residues. V dropped 2 bases and J dropped 9 bases, with 9 bases sitting between them. The CDR3 is CASSFGGVEQFF. The CDR3 DNA sequence: TGTGCCAGCAGCTTTGGTGGTGTTGAGCAGTTCTTC.

This clonotype was observed a few times. The genes are TRBV10-2 and TRBJ1-1, with TRBD1 as a possible D gene (6 bases). With 4 bases removed from V and 4 bases from J, the gap between germline ends came to 10 bases. This CDR3 is 13 amino acids long. CDR1 WSHSY and CDR2 SAAADI come from the germline V gene. The CDR3 DNA follows: TGCGCCAGCAGTGTAGCAGGGGCCACTGAAGCTTTCTTT. Residues: CASSVAGATEAFF.

The chain recombines TRBV18 with TRBJ1-4; D is undetermined. V was cut by 2 bases and J by 5 bases, with 15 bases left in between. Per germline, CDR1 KGHSH and CDR2 LQKENI. This CDR3 spans 16 amino acids. CDR3 nucleotides: TGTGCCAGCTCACCATTTCCAGTCCGAGGGAATGAAAAACTGTTTTTT. Amino acids: CASSPFPVRGNEKLFF.

CDR3: CASSIGLAGGPYEQYF. The CDR3, as DNA: TGTGCCAGTAGTATCGGGCTAGCGGGAGGTCCCTACGAGCAGTACTTC. This chain joins TRBV19 and TRBJ2-7, with 11 bases that match TRBD2. CDR1 and CDR2 (germline): LNHDA, SQIVND (reference sequence). CDR3 length: 16 amino acids. V was pared by 3 bases and J by 2 bases, with 6 bases of the junction left unmatched.

This clonotype occurred a few times. This chain links TRBV5-1 with TRBJ1-2; a possible D gene is TRBD1 (5 bases). The CDR3 extends over 15 amino acids. Germline V gene sequence: CDR1 SGHRS, CDR2 YFSETQ. V was pared by 0 bases and J by 8 bases, with 17 bases between. CDR3 bases: TGCGCCAGCAGCTTGGGAAGAGGGGCTCTGACCGGCTACACCTTC. Protein sequence: CASSLGRGALTGYTF.

This clonotype came up many times. The chain carries TRBV10-2 and TRBJ2-1; 9 bases map to TRBD2. Germline V lookup: CDR1 WSHSY, CDR2 SAAADI. V was clipped by 6 bases and J by 6 bases; unmatched bases: 3. This CDR3 is 13 amino acids long. CDR3 in DNA: TGCGCCAGCAGGGCGGGAGGGGTCAATGAGCAGTTCTTC. It codes for CASRAGGVNEQFF.

This chain uses TRBV7-9 with TRBJ2-5; a possible D gene is TRBD1 (6 bases). CDR1 and CDR2 (germline): SEHNR, FQNEAQ (reference sequence). CDR3 length: 14 amino acids. The V gene lost 5 bases and the J gene lost 5 bases, with 15 bases spanning the gap. CDR3 coding DNA: TGTGCCAGCAGCCCAGGGGCAGCACGGGAGACCCAGTACTTC. As protein: CASSPGAARETQYF.